The rows below give T cell receptor beta chains drawn from one sample of a study of blood T cell repertoires in COVID-19. TCRdb's table, derived via immunoSEQ multiplex PCR, lists solely in-frame clones and lacks some. The sample has about 250,000 clones; around 85% are singletons. Sequencing used peripheral blood. These TCRs come from a woman aged 55-70 years with active or convalescent COVID-19. CDR3s include the opening cysteine and the closing phenylalanine or tryptophan.

V	J	CDR3
TRBV6-5	TRBJ1-1	CASSNGQGGTEAFF
TRBV3-1/TRBV3-2	TRBJ2-3	CASSRDRVQDTQYF
TRBV19	TRBJ2-3	CASSIRDRVTDTQYF
TRBV4-1	TRBJ2-7	CASSQERGGLFSYEQYF
TRBV5-5	TRBJ2-3	CASSWELAVLLADTQYF
TRBV5-1	TRBJ1-4	CASRTGAPGNEKLFF
TRBV9	TRBJ1-3	CASSVEGGFGNTIYF
TRBV18	TRBJ1-4	CASSRGMPDSTTNEKLFF
TRBV6-4	TRBJ2-3	CASSTEEADTQYF
TRBV7-1	TRBJ2-1	CASSSFGAPLSRQGTRLAYNEQFF
TRBV5-1	TRBJ2-1	CASSGTSGSPSSYNEQFF
TRBV28	TRBJ1-3	CASSLLVDSGNTLYF
TRBV28	TRBJ2-3	CASSQSGTGGVTDTQYF
TRBV3-1/TRBV3-2	TRBJ1-2	CASSHQGGDYGYTF
TRBV27	TRBJ2-3	CASSPLAGADTQYF
TRBV7-8	TRBJ2-1	CASSSEGLAFNEQFF
TRBV5-1	TRBJ2-6	CASSLGVALAGGGYSGANVLTF
TRBV28	TRBJ2-3	CAIAFWAGDTQYF
TRBV4-1	TRBJ2-6	CASSQDWTGAGANVLTF
TRBV28	TRBJ2-5	CASSTPIRGQETQYF
TRBV7-8	TRBJ2-1	CASSQHIAGSGNEQFF
TRBV25-1	TRBJ2-3	CASSDRRENGADTQYF
TRBV3-1/TRBV3-2	TRBJ2-1	CASSQHTSGGKNEQFF
TRBV6-5	TRBJ1-6	CASSTFNSPLHF
TRBV2	TRBJ1-1	CASSLDRGPAFF
TRBV4-2	TRBJ1-2	CASSQDMRATNYGYTF
TRBV11-2	TRBJ2-7	CASSSSGTGTYEQYF
TRBV29-1	TRBJ2-7	CSARSYYEQYF
TRBV10-3	TRBJ2-1	CAISEFNNEQFF
TRBV2	TRBJ1-1	CASRGIDRVPRAFF
TRBV28	TRBJ2-2	CASSFLGGAVTGELFF
TRBV2	TRBJ2-7	CASGASGGRVYEQYF
TRBV14	TRBJ2-7	CASSQVWRADEQYF
TRBV5-1	TRBJ2-2	CASSYTTQGSGELFF
TRBV7-2	TRBJ1-6	CASSLEHRAIGSPLHF
TRBV5-5	TRBJ2-2	CASSLGLAGGGITGELFF
TRBV5-1	TRBJ2-3	CASSTSSRQDFTDTQYF
TRBV3-1/TRBV3-2	TRBJ2-1	CASSQASGVQNEQFF
TRBV14	TRBJ1-2	CASSPRRVPDYGYTF
TRBV28	TRBJ2-3	CASQTGTDTQYF
TRBV13	TRBJ1-1	CASSEGQGVPNTEAFF
TRBV18	TRBJ1-2	CASSPNGVDGYTF
TRBV18	TRBJ1-2	CASSPLQGGLYGYTF
TRBV19	TRBJ1-2	CASSIGGGYGYTF
TRBV6-5	TRBJ1-2	CASSIGPEDYGYTF
TRBV6-5	TRBJ1-2	CASSYARTGGRGGYTF
TRBV10-3	TRBJ2-3	CAIGPSGDTDTQYF
TRBV5-1	TRBJ1-3	CASSLIGSQGTSGNTIYF
TRBV11-2	TRBJ1-1	CASSPGSSMGYTEAFF
TRBV5-1	TRBJ2-7	CASSLAGATYEQYF
TRBV18	TRBJ2-7	CASSPGQRSYEQYF
TRBV3-1/TRBV3-2	TRBJ1-2	CASSQGTGTQAYGYTF
TRBV29-1	TRBJ1-4	CSSGEGTGKKLFF
TRBV2	TRBJ2-2	CASSEARGFTGELFF
TRBV5-4	TRBJ1-1	CASSNDSEAFF